Below, one T cell receptor beta chain is given with its context. What it binds is not known. Germline V lookup: CDR1 SGHVS, CDR2 FQNEAQ. The CDR3 has 14 residues. J gave up 4 bases and V 5 bases, and 6 bases lay outside the gene matches. The data were taken from a study of cytomegalovirus exposure and HLA in healthy donors. PCR employed 60 Vbeta and 13 Jbeta primers. Here immunoSEQ multiplex PCR was the method, and the copy in TCRdb shows in-frame clones only, minus some. Found here are 150,000 to 200,000 clones, around 80% of them singletons; the top ten hold about 0.72%. Findings and caveats of the study: There were several of the most significant clusters that appeared linked to common viral pathogens in a later analysis. Indistinguishable V segments, including TRBV6-2 and TRBV6-3, were excluded.

V and J are TRBV7-8 and TRBJ1-2, with 8 bases aligning to TRBD1. The sequenced material came from PBMCs. This TCR was recovered from a woman in her thirties or forties in good health and CMV-seronegative. The CDR3 DNA follows: TGTGCCAGCAGCCGTGAACAGGGGGTCTATGGCTACACCTTC. Translated: CASSREQGVYGYTF.